This T cell receptor (beta chain) was documented in a study of identical twins. Study-wide results and limits: Insertion counts were lower in abundant cord blood beta clonotypes, a trend that memory repertoires did not show.

CDR1 MNHEY and CDR2 SVGEGT come from the germline V gene. The CDR3 totals 13 residues. Trimming took off 7 bases at V and 3 bases at J, with 13 bases between the two ends. Template switching (which added a universal primer site) was used, and cDNA carried unique molecular identifiers. TCRdb redid the calling of the 5' RACE reads with MiXCR, one entry per CDR3 protein. The data contain 690,000 or so distinct CDR3 sequences, around 6% of them seen just once; the ten biggest clones take up 1.5% to 2%. A word on this clonotype: Its antigen is still unknown.

V is TRBV6-2 or TRBV6-3 and J is TRBJ2-7; weak D call: TRBD2 (5 bases). This receptor was identified in a young man in good health. The sequenced material came from naive T cells sorted from blood. The CDR3 nucleotides are TGTGCCAGCACCAACGGGGTACTCTACGAGCAGTACTTC. Its translation is CASTNGVLYEQYF.